Following are 8 T cell receptor beta chains from one sample sequenced in a study of blood T cell repertoires in COVID-19. Sequencing used immunoSEQ multiplex PCR; TCRdb keeps in-frame clones, though not all of them. The table lists more than 80,000 clones, about three quarters of them singletons. The sequencing input was peripheral blood. The receptors originated from a woman of 80 years or more with active or convalescent COVID-19.

The chain recombines TRBV27 with TRBJ2-7; 9 positions match TRBD1. There are 17 residues in the CDR3. V gave up 5 bases and J gave up 2 bases; unmatched junction bases: 13. Germline-derived CDR1 and CDR2 are MNHEY and SMNVEV (reference sequence). CDR3 in DNA: TGTGCCAGCAGTCCCTTGACCGGGACAGGGCTCACCTACGAGCAGTACTTC. It specifies CASSPLTGTGLTYEQYF.

The table lists this clone with a few counts. The rearrangement uses TRBV6-1 and TRBJ2-1, with D perhaps TRBD2 (5 bases). CDR1 is MNHNS, CDR2 SASEGT, per germline. V was trimmed by 2 bases and J by 7 bases, leaving 9 bases between them. This CDR3 region has 13 residues. The DNA for the CDR3 is TGTGCCAGCAGTGAACTACAGCGGAATGAGCAGTTCTTC. This translates into CASSELQRNEQFF.

The chain uses TRBV5-4 and TRBJ2-3; 10 nucleotides agree with TRBD2. This CDR3 is 16 amino acids long. V shed 4 bases, J shed 7 bases, and the junction held 12 bases outside the gene matches. Per germline, CDR1 SGHNT and CDR2 YYREEE (reference sequence). DNA of the CDR3: TGTGCCAGCAGCCCTACCCGAGCGGGGGGGAGAAATACGCAGTATTTT. Translated: CASSPTRAGGRNTQYF. The full variable domain, in which reference TRBV5-4 and TRBJ2-3 provide the parts outside the CDR3, is ETGVTQSPTHLIKTRGQQVTLRCSSQSGHNTVSWYQQALGQGPQFIFQYYREEENGRGNFPPRFSGLQFPNYSSELNVNALELDDSALYLCASSPTRAGGRNTQYFGPGTRLTVL.

This clone is medium-sized. The V gene is TRBV2, the J gene TRBJ1-4, with 9 bases fitting TRBD1. The CDR3 spans 17 residues. Per germline, CDR1 SNHLY and CDR2 FYNNEI. Trimming removed 7 bases from V and 6 bases from J; junction bases left unmatched: 15. CDR3 amino acids: CASIDGTGSIRDEKLFF. CDR3 DNA: TGTGCCAGCATCGACGGGACAGGGTCGATACGCGATGAAAAACTGTTTTTT.

The chain recombines TRBV9 with TRBJ1-3; possibly TRBD1 for D (5 bases). The V gene lost 1 base and the J gene lost 2 bases, with 10 bases spanning the gap. Germline V lookup: CDR1 SGDLS, CDR2 YYNGEE. The CDR3 length is 15 residues. Here the CDR3 reads CASSVSGAAGNTIYF. CDR3 DNA sequence: TGTGCCAGCAGCGTAAGCGGGGCGGCTGGAAACACCATATATTTT.

This clone was recorded many times. J is TRBJ2-2 and V is TRBV7-3; D is possibly TRBD2 (6 bases). This CDR3 comprises 15 residues. In germline, CDR1 is SGHTA, CDR2 FQGTGA. V dropped 2 bases and J dropped 1 base, with 8 bases sitting between them. CDR3 residues: CASSLSGENTGELFF. The CDR3 DNA reads TGTGCCAGCAGCTTATCGGGGGAGAACACCGGGGAGCTGTTTTTT.

This clone was recorded only once. J is TRBJ1-2 and V is TRBV13; 9 nucleotides match TRBD1. Looked up from germline, CDR1 is PRHDT and CDR2 is FYEKMQ (reference sequence). The junction had 9 bases not matched to a gene; V was cut back by 5 bases and J by 8 bases. CDR3 length: 14 residues. CDR3 protein: CASSPGTGIDGYTF. The CDR3 bases are TGTGCCAGCAGCCCAGGGACAGGGATTGACGGCTACACCTTC.

The chain links TRBV9 to TRBJ1-3; D is unresolved. Germline-derived CDR1 and CDR2 are SGDLS and YYNGEE. This CDR3 spans 14 amino acids. The V end was cut by 4 bases, the J end by 4 bases, with 12 bases between. The CDR3 nucleotides are TGTGCCAGCAGCCGACAAGAGGGAGGAAACACCATATATTTT. Amino acid sequence: CASSRQEGGNTIYF.